This is a list of T cell receptor beta chains from one sample in a study of identical twins. TCRdb re-analysed the 5' RACE reads in MiXCR, keeping a single row per CDR3 protein. The sample contains about 470,000 distinct CDR3 sequences, around 24% of which appear only once. The same data also went into a second study, on T cells expressing NK-cell markers.

The material sequenced was CD4+ T cells sorted from blood. These TCRs come from a woman under 30 in good health. The CDR3 runs from the conserved cysteine through the conserved F or W. A D gene is named only where the DNA matches it firmly. Rows give clone size only sometimes, using once, few, many, or a class for an expanded clone.

TRBV6-6,few,TRBJ1-2,-,CASSRQLNYGYTF,TGTGCCAGCAGTCGACAGTTAAACTATGGCTACACCTTC
TRBV5-1,-,TRBJ2-7,-,CASSLAGAGYEQYF,TGCGCCAGCAGCTTGGCGGGGGCGGGCTACGAGCAGTACTTC
TRBV20-1,-,TRBJ2-1,TRBD2,CSARHPGLGDNEQFF,TGCAGTGCTAGACATCCGGGACTAGGCGACAATGAGCAGTTCTTC
TRBV12-3/TRBV12-4,-,TRBJ2-1,TRBD2,CASSSRPGGFTYNEQFF,TGTGCCAGCAGCTCTCGTCCGGGGGGGTTTACCTACAATGAGCAGTTCTTC
TRBV12-3/TRBV12-4,many,TRBJ2-1,TRBD2,CASSPIATSETNEQFF,TGTGCCAGCAGCCCGATCGCGACTAGCGAGACAAATGAGCAGTTCTTC
TRBV7-2,-,TRBJ2-7,-,CASSLVWTASYEQYF,TGTGCCAGCAGCTTAGTGTGGACAGCCTCCTACGAGCAGTACTTC
TRBV7-2,many,TRBJ2-7,TRBD2,CASSLVAGGRTYEQYF,TGTGCCAGCAGCCTTGTAGCGGGAGGGCGAACGTACGAGCAGTACTTC
TRBV12-3/TRBV12-4,many,TRBJ2-3,-,CASSRSASTDTQYF,TGTGCCAGCAGTCGAAGCGCGAGCACAGATACGCAGTATTTT
TRBV11-2,many,TRBJ2-5,-,CASSLDLETQYF,TGTGCCAGCAGTTTAGACTTAGAGACCCAGTACTTC
TRBV9,-,TRBJ2-3,-,CASSVVSSTDTQYF,TGTGCCAGCAGCGTAGTTAGCTCCACAGATACGCAGTATTTT
TRBV27,-,TRBJ2-7,TRBD1,CASSSVSGTDSYEQYF,TGTGCCAGCAGTTCTGTCTCCGGGACAGATTCTTACGAGCAGTACTTC
TRBV20-1,-,TRBJ1-5,TRBD1,CSAREVRGVDQPQHF,TGCAGTGCTAGAGAAGTCAGGGGGGTCGATCAGCCCCAGCATTTT
TRBV24-1,-,TRBJ1-1,-,CATSPGHPWGNTEAFF,TGTGCCACCAGTCCGGGACACCCCTGGGGGAACACTGAAGCTTTCTTT
TRBV7-6,few,TRBJ2-3,TRBD2,CASTLLAGGRVGTDTQYF,TGTGCCAGCACCCTACTAGCGGGAGGGAGAGTAGGCACAGATACGCAGTATTTT
TRBV12-3/TRBV12-4,-,TRBJ2-3,-,CASRPGPRVFTDTQYF,TGTGCCAGCAGGCCGGGACCGAGAGTGTTCACAGATACGCAGTATTTT
TRBV12-3/TRBV12-4,-,TRBJ2-3,-,CASRLPLEGTDTQYF,TGTGCCAGCAGACTCCCCCTGGAGGGAACAGATACGCAGTATTTT